The 31 T cell receptor beta chains listed next were all sequenced from one sample in a study of blood T cell repertoires in COVID-19. The data were produced by immunoSEQ multiplex PCR, yet TCRdb's version contains in-frame clones alone and is incomplete. Of roughly 190,000 clones listed, 84% were seen once; the top ten hold roughly 3.2%. The source material was PBMCs or T cells enriched from blood (not recorded which). All receptors come from a woman in her thirties who had recovered from COVID-19.

The rearrangement joins TRBV13 to TRBJ1-5; the D is unclear. The CDR3 sequence is 15 residues long. Germline assignment: CDR1 PRHDT and CDR2 FYEKMQ (reference sequence). V lost 3 bases and J 6 bases, leaving 15 bases between the germline ends. The CDR3 here is CASSLRRGGVQPQHF. The DNA of the CDR3 is TGTGCCAGCAGCTTGCGTCGGGGTGGGGTTCAGCCCCAGCATTTT.

The chain links TRBV12-3 or TRBV12-4 to TRBJ2-5; no clear D gene. The CDR3 length is 13 residues. The V and J ends lost 1 base and 2 bases respectively, with 5 bases between them. The CDR3 nucleotides are TGTGCCAGCAGTTTAGGACTTCAAGAGACCCAGTACTTC. Residues: CASSLGLQETQYF.

This clone was seen only once. The rearrangement joins TRBV28 to TRBJ1-5; D is unresolved. This CDR3 spans 15 amino acids. Germline-derived CDR1 and CDR2 are MDHEN and SYDVKM. The ends were cut back, 9 bases at V and 2 bases at J, with 17 bases in the middle. CDR3 sequence: CASRVRGTGNQPQHF. The CDR3 DNA follows: TGTGCCAGTAGGGTACGGGGAACCGGCAATCAGCCCCAGCATTTT. Using reference TRBV28 and TRBJ1-5 for the parts outside the CDR3, the full variable domain is DVKVTQSSRYLVKRTGEKVFLECVQDMDHENMFWYRQDPGLGLRLIYFSYDVKMKEKGDIPEGYSVSREKKERFSLILESASTNQTSMYLCASRVRGTGNQPQHFGDGTRLSIL.

This chain uses TRBV18 with TRBJ1-2, with TRBD1 identical over 7 bases. J was trimmed by 6 bases and V by 6 bases; bases with no gene match: 7. Germline-derived CDR1 and CDR2 are KGHSH and LQKENI. This CDR3 region has 13 residues. In DNA, the CDR3 is TGTGCCAGCTCGGCTACAGGGGTGGATGGCTACACCTTC. It is translated as CASSATGVDGYTF.

The rearrangement joins TRBV7-2 to TRBJ1-4; D is perhaps TRBD1 (6 bases). The V end was cut by 3 bases, the J end by 0 bases, with 8 bases between. Germline CDR1 reads SGHTA; CDR2 reads FQGNSA. The length of the CDR3 is 15 residues. CDR3 in amino acids: CASSFNRATNEKLFF. As DNA, the CDR3 is TGTGCCAGCAGCTTTAACAGGGCAACTAATGAAAAACTGTTTTTT.

The genes are TRBV20-1 and TRBJ1-5; the D gene is possibly TRBD1 (6 bases). The germline gives CDR1 DFQATT, CDR2 SNEGSKA (reference sequence). V was pared by 3 bases and J by 4 bases, with 13 bases between. The CDR3 spans 14 residues. CDR3 in DNA: TGCAGTGCTAGTTTGACAGGCCCTAATCAGCCCCAGCATTTT. Encoded protein: CSASLTGPNQPQHF.

CDR3 sequence reads: CASSLGGGYGYTF. CDR3 sequence (DNA): TGTGCCAGCAGCTTGGGGGGAGGCTATGGCTACACCTTC. The chain couples TRBV5-6 to TRBJ1-2; no reliable D call. The germline V gene encodes CDR1 SGHDT and CDR2 YYEEEE. The CDR3 covers 13 residues. V was pared by 0 bases and J by 4 bases, with 7 bases between.

The genes are TRBV11-2 and TRBJ2-7; weak D call: TRBD2 (6 bases). Germline CDR1 reads SGHAT; CDR2 reads FQNNGV. V lost 2 bases and J lost 3, with 11 bases in between. The CDR3 length is 14 residues. The CDR3 DNA is TGTGCCAGCAGCTTAACGGGAGCCTTCTACGAGCAGTACTTC. Its translation: CASSLTGAFYEQYF.

The chain uses TRBV2 and TRBJ2-3; D is possibly TRBD2 (6 bases). The CDR3 runs to 14 residues. Germline loops: CDR1 SNHLY, CDR2 FYNNEI. Between the trimmed V and J ends, which lost 6 bases and 0 bases, there was a span of 10 bases. CDR3 sequence (DNA): TGTGCCAGCAGACTAGCCCCGAGCACAGATACGCAGTATTTT. It is translated as CASRLAPSTDTQYF. Variable domain in full (rest from reference TRBV2 and TRBJ2-3): EPEVTQTPSHQVTQMGQEVILRCVPISNHLYFYWYRQILGQKVEFLVSFYNNEISEKSEIFDDQFSVERPDGSNFTLKIRSTKLEDSAMYFCASRLAPSTDTQYFGPGTRLTVL.

This clone turned up a few times. The chain is built from TRBV5-1 and TRBJ2-7; D might be TRBD1 (5 bases). Germline-derived CDR1 and CDR2 are SGHRS and YFSETQ. This CDR3 spans 13 amino acids. Trimming pared 4 bases from V and 1 base from J, leaving 9 bases between. The CDR3 region has the DNA TGCGCCAGCAGCCTGACAGATTCCTACGAGCAGTACTTC. The encoded protein is CASSLTDSYEQYF.

The chain uses TRBV2 and TRBJ1-3; a weak D match, TRBD1 (6 bases). CDR1 is SNHLY and CDR2 is FYNNEI in the germline V gene. V lost 10 bases to trimming and J lost 0 bases, with 25 bases between them. This CDR3 region has 18 residues. In DNA form, the CDR3 reads TGTGCCACCGTCCCCCATTATGGGGGCAGAAACTCTGGAAACACCATATATTTT. Translation gives CATVPHYGGRNSGNTIYF.

Concerning this clone itself: The sample carries other DNA sequences with the same CDR3. V usage is TRBV27 and J usage is TRBJ1-5; weak D call: TRBD1 (6 bases). Trimming left V 5 bases short and J 0 bases short, with 8 bases between. Germline CDR1 is MNHEY and CDR2 is SMNVEV (reference sequence). The CDR3 spans 14 residues. In nucleotides, the CDR3 is TGTGCCAGCAGTCTACAGGGTAGCAATCAGCCCCAGCATTTT. It encodes CASSLQGSNQPQHF.

In regard to this clone: Other DNA sequences from this sample encode an identical CDR3 as well. The J gene is TRBJ2-1, the V gene TRBV6-4; TRBD2 is a possible D gene (5 bases). Germline V CDR1 and CDR2: MRHNA, SNTAGT. CDR3 length: 13 amino acids. V was cut by 5 bases and J by 0 bases, with 5 bases left in between. CDR3 in DNA: TGTGCCAGCAGTAGCGGCTCCTACAATGAGCAGTTCTTC. Translating it yields CASSSGSYNEQFF.

For the CDR3, the DNA is TGTGCCAGCAGCCGAGGGACTAGCGATCTCACAGATACGCAGTATTTT. Encoded protein: CASSRGTSDLTDTQYF. The chain uses TRBV3-1 (or the pseudogene TRBV3-2) and TRBJ2-3, with 10 bases identical to TRBD2. The V gene end was trimmed by 4 bases and the J gene end by 2 bases; junction bases not matched to a gene: 6. CDR3 size: 16 residues. Germline V gene data show CDR1 as LGHDT and CDR2 as YNNKEL (reference sequence).

This rearrangement joins TRBV11-2 to TRBJ2-3; TRBD1 aligns across 7 bases. The germline V gene has CDR1 SGHAT and CDR2 FQNNGV. The CDR3 has 16 residues. The V and J ends lost 3 bases and 4 bases, in that order; junction bases with no gene match: 10. DNA of the CDR3: TGTGCCAGCAGCTTCCCCGGGAATCAGGGGGCAGATACGCAGTATTTT. The encoded protein is CASSFPGNQGADTQYF. Drawing the rest from reference TRBV11-2 and TRBJ2-3, the complete variable domain is EAGVAQSPRYKIIEKRQSVAFWCNPISGHATLYWYQQILGQGPKLLIQFQNNGVVDDSQLPKDRFSAERLKGVDSTLKIQPAKLEDSAVYLCASSFPGNQGADTQYFGPGTRLTVL.

The chain combines TRBV5-5 with TRBJ2-1, with 8 bases that match TRBD1. CDR3 length equals 14 residues. Trimming took 2 bases from V and 3 from J; bases not matched to a gene: 1. The germline CDR1 and CDR2 sequences are SGHKS and YYEKEE (reference sequence). DNA for the CDR3: TGTGCCAGCAGCTTCGGACAGGGCTACAATGAGCAGTTCTTC. Its translation: CASSFGQGYNEQFF.

The chain employs TRBV19 and TRBJ1-1, with D perhaps matching TRBD1 (5 bases). CDR3 length: 14 amino acids. CDR1 and CDR2 from the germline V gene are LNHDA and SQIVND (reference sequence). V was shortened by 5 bases and J by 7 bases, with 17 bases between the two germline ends. CDR3 coding DNA: TGTGCCAGTAGTGCACCGGGAGGGGCTGTTGAAGCTTTCTTT. Residues: CASSAPGGAVEAFF.

The chain links TRBV28 to TRBJ2-3, with TRBD2 matching 9 bases. The length of the CDR3 is 14 residues. CDR1 and CDR2 from the germline V gene are MDHEN and SYDVKM. CDR3 amino acids: CSHGASGVGDTQYF. The CDR3 coding sequence is TGTTCCCATGGGGCTAGCGGGGTAGGAGATACGCAGTATTTT.

This rearrangement joins TRBV3-1 (or the pseudogene TRBV3-2) to TRBJ1-4, with D uncertain. The CDR3 has 14 amino acids. The germline V gene has CDR1 LGHDT and CDR2 YNNKEL (reference sequence). Deletions cut 4 bases from V and 8 bases from J, with 14 bases between. The CDR3 sequence is CASSPARDVEKLFF. DNA for the CDR3: TGTGCCAGCAGCCCAGCGCGGGATGTCGAAAAACTGTTTTTT.

This clone was recorded at least ten times. This chain connects TRBV15 to TRBJ2-7; TRBD1 matches 7 bases. Per the germline V gene, CDR1 is LNHNV and CDR2 is YYDKDF (reference sequence). The CDR3 covers 14 residues. Germline trimming cut 2 bases from V and 5 bases from J; bases unmatched to any gene: 6. The CDR3 DNA sequence: TGTGCCACCAGCAGACAGACAGGGTCCCACGAGCAGTACTTC. This codes for CATSRQTGSHEQYF.

This chain uses TRBV5-5 with TRBJ1-5; TRBD1 agrees at 7 bases. CDR1 is SGHKS, CDR2 YYEKEE, per germline (reference sequence). The CDR3 totals 16 residues. V shed 4 bases and J 0 bases; nucleotides not matched to a gene: 7. The DNA for the CDR3 is TGTGCCAGCAGCCCGTCAGAGGGGGCTAGCAATCAGCCCCAGCATTTT. It translates to CASSPSEGASNQPQHF.

This chain uses TRBV7-9 with TRBJ1-1; a possible D gene is TRBD1 (6 bases). V was shortened by 0 bases and J by 5 bases, with 13 bases between the two germline ends. Germline V gene data show CDR1 as SEHNR and CDR2 as FQNEAQ (reference sequence). The CDR3 covers 15 residues. CDR3 in amino acids: CASSLAPGVRTEAFF. The CDR3 region has the DNA TGTGCCAGCAGCTTAGCCCCAGGGGTTCGAACTGAAGCTTTCTTT.

The chain combines TRBV10-3 with TRBJ1-1; tentatively, D is TRBD1 (5 bases). Trimming left V 3 bases short and J 1 base short, with 6 bases between. CDR3 length equals 13 residues. Looked up from germline, CDR1 is ENHRY and CDR2 is SYGVKD. CDR3: CAISEGQNTEAFF. The CDR3 DNA sequence: TGTGCCATCAGTGAAGGACAGAACACTGAAGCTTTCTTT.

The genes are TRBV5-8 and TRBJ2-1; 7 bases line up with TRBD2. The CDR3 covers 18 residues. The V and J ends lost 2 bases and 7 bases, in that order; junction bases with no gene match: 18. Per the germline V gene, CDR1 is SGHTS and CDR2 is YDEGEE. The CDR3 coding sequence is TGTGCCAGCAGCTTTAGGGCAACGGGGGGTGCTAGCCGTAATGAGCAGTTCTTC. Residues: CASSFRATGGASRNEQFF. Variable domain in full (rest from reference TRBV5-8 and TRBJ2-1): EAGVTQSPTHLIKTRGQQATLRCSPISGHTSVYWYQQALGLGLQFLLWYDEGEERNRGNFPPRFSGRQFPNYSSELNVNALELEDSALYLCASSFRATGGASRNEQFFGPGTRLTVL.

This chain links TRBV2 with TRBJ1-1; D possibly corresponds to TRBD1 (6 bases). Germline CDR1 and CDR2: SNHLY and FYNNEI. Trimming removed 5 bases at V and 0 bases at J, with 13 bases between. The CDR3 has 15 amino acids. For the CDR3, the DNA is TGTGCCAGCAGTCCGGGGGGCCGCTTGAACACTGAAGCTTTCTTT. Translating gives CASSPGGRLNTEAFF.

This chain connects TRBV3-1 (or the pseudogene TRBV3-2) to TRBJ1-1, with D possibly matching TRBD1 (5 bases). Germline V gives CDR1 LGHDT, CDR2 YNNKEL (reference sequence). The germline V and J ends were trimmed by 4 bases and 11 bases, with 11 bases remaining between them. This CDR3 comprises 11 residues. For the CDR3, the DNA is TGTGCCAGCAGCCTTCCGGGGGAGGCTTTCTTT. Amino acid sequence: CASSLPGEAFF.

The chain has TRBV4-2 and TRBJ1-1; TRBD1 aligns across 8 bases. The CDR3 loop spans 14 amino acids. Trimming at V came to 3 bases and at J to 1 base, leaving 1 base not matched to a gene. Germline assignment: CDR1 LGHNA and CDR2 YNFKEQ. Here the CDR3 reads CASSHGQGNTEAFF. The CDR3 coding sequence is TGTGCCAGCAGCCACGGACAGGGGAACACTGAAGCTTTCTTT.

The rearrangement joins TRBV5-6 to TRBJ2-2, with 9 nucleotides matching TRBD1. The CDR3 sequence is 15 residues long. Unmatched junction bases numbered 6, after V lost 7 bases and J lost 2 bases. CDR1 SGHDT and CDR2 YYEEEE come from the germline V gene. CDR3 nucleotide sequence: TGTGCCAGCTACAGGGGGCTTGGAAACACCGGGGAGCTGTTTTTT. Its protein product is CASYRGLGNTGELFF.

The chain combines TRBV28 with TRBJ1-4; 8 bases are shared with TRBD1. This CDR3 is built from 15 residues. Unmatched junction bases numbered 9, after V lost 7 bases and J lost 5 bases. Germline CDR1 reads MDHEN; CDR2 reads SYDVKM. The CDR3 sequence is CASTPIDRGNEKLFF. The CDR3 DNA reads TGTGCCAGCACCCCTATTGACAGGGGCAATGAAAAACTGTTTTTT.

Comment on this clone: The same CDR3 arises from other DNA sequences in this sample as well. The chain recombines TRBV5-1 with TRBJ1-4; TRBD1 matches 11 bases. The germline gives CDR1 SGHRS, CDR2 YFSETQ. V shed 7 bases, J shed 8 bases, and the junction held 7 bases outside the gene matches. CDR3 length: 14 residues. This CDR3 is CASRPGTGGEKLFF. CDR3 DNA sequence: TGCGCCAGCCGCCCGGGGACAGGGGGGGAAAAACTGTTTTTT.

The rearrangement links TRBV3-1 (or the pseudogene TRBV3-2) to TRBJ2-3; a possible D gene is TRBD2 (5 bases). This CDR3 has 17 residues. The V end was cut by 0 bases, the J end by 0 bases, with 13 bases between. The V gene's germline CDR1 is LGHDT and CDR2 YNNKEL (reference sequence). CDR3 residues: CASSQDRLGSSTDTQYF. In nucleotides, the CDR3 is TGTGCCAGCAGCCAAGATCGATTGGGGAGTAGCACAGATACGCAGTATTTT.